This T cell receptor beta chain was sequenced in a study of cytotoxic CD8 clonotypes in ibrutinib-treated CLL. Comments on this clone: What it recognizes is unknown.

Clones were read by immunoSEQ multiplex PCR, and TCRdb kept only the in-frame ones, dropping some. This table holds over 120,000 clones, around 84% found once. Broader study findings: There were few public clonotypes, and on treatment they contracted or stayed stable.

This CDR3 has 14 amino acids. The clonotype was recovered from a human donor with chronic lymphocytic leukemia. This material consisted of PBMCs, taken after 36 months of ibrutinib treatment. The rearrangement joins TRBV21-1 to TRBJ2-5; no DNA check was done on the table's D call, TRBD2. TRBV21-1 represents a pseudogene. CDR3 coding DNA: TGTGCCAGCAGCGAAGATCAGAAGGGCCCAACTAGTTACTTC. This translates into CASSEDQKGPTSYF.